Sequencing of this T cell receptor beta chain was carried out in a study of blood T cell repertoires in COVID-19. Overall study: The study drew acute and convalescent COVID-19 samples from the United States, Italy and Spain. From T cells, B-cell-depleted T cells, or PBMCs came the material, which was cDNA or gDNA.

How the authors handled the data: Amplification of reference gene primers was used by the study to estimate nucleated cell counts. Some clones are missing from TCRdb's copy, which holds only in-frame ones; the method was immunoSEQ multiplex PCR. V and J calls and clone size follow that table, whereas D and trimming were derived from the DNA. The sample shows about 300,000 clones, roughly 85% of them seen only once. In germline, CDR1 is MNHEY, CDR2 SMNVEV (reference sequence). The CDR3 is 17 amino acids. With 3 bases removed from V and 2 bases from J, the gap between germline ends came to 18 bases. What was sequenced was peripheral blood. This TCR came from a human donor in a cohort sampled during active COVID-19. V and J are TRBV27 and TRBJ2-3; D is ambiguous. For the CDR3, the DNA is TGTGCCAGCAGTTTTTTTAGCCCTGCTGACCCCACAGATACGCAGTATTTT. It yields the protein CASSFFSPADPTDTQYF.